This T cell receptor beta chain was profiled in a study of beta chain features in type 1 diabetes. Study in general: Examination covered fewer than 110 million sorted cells spanning all samples.

Study-wide results and caveats: Cells expressing TCR highly could be over-represented by cDNA sequencing.

To note about this clone: No antigen is known for it.

Expressed TCRB transcripts were sequenced, since all the RNA that had been isolated was reverse transcribed. TCRdb's table, derived via immunoSEQ multiplex PCR, lists solely in-frame clones and lacks some. The repertoire holds hundreds of thousands of clones, with 9.6% as singletons. This CDR3 contains 14 residues. Trimming stripped 2 bases from V and 7 bases from J, with 12 bases between. Germline CDR1 is SGHRS and CDR2 is YFSETQ. Input material: naive CD4+ T cells from blood. The genes are TRBV5-1 and TRBJ1-4, with D uncertain. The receptor was derived from a woman younger than 35 in good health. CDR3 sequence reads: CASSLGTGSEKLFF. CDR3 coding DNA: TGCGCCAGCAGCTTAGGCACCGGGAGTGAAAAACTGTTTTTT.